This T cell receptor beta chain is drawn from a study of T-cell reconstitution after alpha-beta-depleted transplantation in children. The study's findings and limits: Some patients' high day-60 TCRbeta diversity was traced to surviving recipient T cells and thymic progenitors. The main origin of T-cell counts and diversity one year after transplant was newly produced T cells. After transplant, at about two months, alpha-beta T cells were reportedly derived from several hundred expanded graft clones.

Trimming cost V 0 bases and J 7 bases, with 12 bases left between them. This CDR3 comprises 15 residues. Germline V lookup: CDR1 LNHNV, CDR2 YYDKDF (reference sequence). The library targeted TCRbeta and was prepared with unique molecular identifiers. One entry per CDR3 protein, called by TCRdb with MiXCR from the PCR reads. Seen here are hundreds of thousands of distinct CDR3 sequences, roughly a tenth observed once, and the top ten hold around 2%. As regards this clonotype: Its antigen is unidentified.

This specimen was PBMCs, taken before TCRalphabeta/CD19-depleted stem cell transplant. This sequence originates from a child under 10 years old with inherited bone marrow failure, due to receive a stem cell transplant. The chain uses TRBV15 and TRBJ2-2, with D maybe TRBD2 (5 bases). This chain's CDR3 is CATSRDEGMGGELFF. The CDR3, as DNA: TGTGCCACCAGCAGAGATGAGGGTATGGGCGGGGAGCTGTTTTTT.